Reported below is one TCR beta chain. This clone was counted once. The antigen it binds to is not known. Per-base qualities were not stored, and no clone one base away is much larger. Trimming takes 7 bases off V and 6 bases off J; junction bases not matched to a gene: 6. The cysteine opens and the phenylalanine closes a CDR3 of 14 amino acids. Only the CDR3 portion is preserved as DNA: 42 bases, with reading frame beginning at the first base. The germline V gene gives CDR1 as MGHDK and CDR2 as SYGVNS. Using the deep immunoSEQ assay, multiplex PCR amplified TCR CDR3 regions from genomic DNA. Extracted genomic DNA from each cell subset was distributed evenly across all wells of several immunoSEQ 96-well plates, and each plate was treated as a replicate. Each replicate PCR for sorted subsets received 150 to 250 ng genomic DNA, equal to roughly 33,000 T cell genomes. Purified libraries were quantified with a Qubit 3.0 fluorometer, sized on a Bioanalyzer 2100, and re-quantified with the KAPA Library Quantification kit. Every immunoSEQ 96-well plate was sequenced on a dedicated single-read 150-cycle Illumina NextSeq 550 flow cell. For the original study's pipeline: Because the immunoSEQ output included only junctional sequences and no quality scores, the filtering could not be the same as the filtering used for full-length reads. Sequences were annotated with PyIR, a Python wrapper for IgBLAST v1.9, using IMGT germline references to assign V/J genes and CDR3. Reads with weak V/J assignments (E-value above 1e-6), missing CDR3, stop codons, out-of-frame junctions, or ambiguous translated residues were removed. V3J clonotypes were defined as sequences sharing the same inferred V gene, J gene, and CDR3 amino acid sequence. The percentage overlap between two repertoires was calculated by dividing the number of shared unique clonotypes by the size of the smaller repertoire. Three approaches were used to assess repertoire richness: RTK rarefaction, the Chao1 estimator, and Recon v2.1 estimates of unobserved clonotypes. For all TCRbeta clonotypes obtained by the gDNA method from four donors, generation probabilities were computed with OLGA. TCRdb obtained this table from immuneACCESS and retained in-frame rearrangements with V and J assigned. These tables miss some clones; where compared with another copy, unresolved V genes account for less than half of the shortfall, and the remainder is unexplained. The V and J calls and clone size are taken from that table; D and trimming were inferred from the DNA. The sample includes about a million clones, with around three quarters observed a single time. The top ten clones comprise 0.85% to 1% of the sample.

The donors were healthy, HIV-negative adults with no recently reported acute infections or vaccinations. Every donor was a Caucasian adult residing in Nashville, Tennessee, USA. CD4+ T cells were enriched by magnetic negative selection, after which naive cells were positively selected on CD45RA and the negative fraction was taken as the memory subset. Blood was collected by leukapheresis, and PBMCs were isolated by Ficoll-Histopaque density gradient centrifugation and then cryopreserved in liquid nitrogen vapor phase. Analytical flow cytometry was used to check the purity and quantity of each magnetically sorted T cell population. From each sorted fraction, genomic DNA was isolated and quantified by UV absorbance on a Nanodrop 2000c. The data derive from a study of shared clonotypes between healthy human individuals (dated by TCRdb to 2018 to 2020). Context from the whole study: The cohort comprised two women and a few men aged 18 to 49 years. For each donor, three plates each were used for CD4 naive and CD4 memory, two plates were used for CD8 naive, and one plate was used for CD8 memory. The study deeply sequenced blood TCR repertoires of five healthy adults to estimate repertoire size and the extent of clonotype sharing between individuals. Libraries were prepared and TCR repertoires were sequenced by different laboratories using diverse techniques, in order to increase sequencing depth and limit assay-specific biases. Each donor's leukapheresis produced roughly between roughly 0.9 and 8.9 billion PBMCs.

Beyond this particular receptor, the publication reports: Incomplete sequencing was indicated by rarefaction of sorted-subset datasets, despite the large sequencing depth. Sharing across a few donors was observed for 5% to 6.5% of naive CD4, 3% to 4% of naive CD8, 2% to 2.5% of memory CD4, and roughly 0.43% of memory CD8 clonotypes. The genetic and exposure-history diversity represented was limited by the small number of donors. Pairwise subsampling led to the expectation that sequencing depth would affect the degree of clonotype sharing among donors. Sampling was limited to blood, and TCR repertoires in tissue likely differ from TCR repertoires in blood. Compared with non-shared clonotypes, clonotypes shared by all four sorted-subset donors had higher generation probabilities. Naive subsets generally had larger estimated clonotype richness than memory subsets.

The sequence links TRBV25-1 to TRBJ2-1, and TRBD1 aligns with 10 junction nucleotides. The sequence came from a man aged 18 to 30 in good health. Some clones in this sample may be carry-over from other donors' samples. What was sequenced was memory CD4+ T cells from PBMCs. This sample's cell subset or site label indicates: CD45RA-negative fraction. At the DNA level, the sequence is TGTGCCAGCACACCGGGACAGGGGTTCAATGAGCAGTTCTTC. Its translation is CASTPGQGFNEQFF.